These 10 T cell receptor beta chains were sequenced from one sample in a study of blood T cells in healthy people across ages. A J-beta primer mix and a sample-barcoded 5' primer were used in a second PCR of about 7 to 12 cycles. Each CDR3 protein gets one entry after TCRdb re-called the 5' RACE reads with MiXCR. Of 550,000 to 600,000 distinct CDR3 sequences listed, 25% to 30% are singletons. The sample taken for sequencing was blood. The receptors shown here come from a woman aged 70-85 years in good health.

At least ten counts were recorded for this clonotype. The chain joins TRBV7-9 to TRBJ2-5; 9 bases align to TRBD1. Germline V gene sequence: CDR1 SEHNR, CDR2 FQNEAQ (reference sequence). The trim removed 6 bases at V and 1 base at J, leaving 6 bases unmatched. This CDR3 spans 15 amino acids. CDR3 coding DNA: TGTGCCAGCAGTCAACCGGGACAGGGCCAAGAGACCCAGTACTTC. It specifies CASSQPGQGQETQYF.

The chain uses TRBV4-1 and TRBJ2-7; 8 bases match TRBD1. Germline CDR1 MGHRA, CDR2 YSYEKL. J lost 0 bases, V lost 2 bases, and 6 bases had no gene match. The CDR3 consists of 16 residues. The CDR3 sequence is CASSQLRGQGSYEQYF. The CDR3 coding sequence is TGCGCCAGCAGCCAACTCAGGGGGCAAGGCTCCTACGAGCAGTACTTC.

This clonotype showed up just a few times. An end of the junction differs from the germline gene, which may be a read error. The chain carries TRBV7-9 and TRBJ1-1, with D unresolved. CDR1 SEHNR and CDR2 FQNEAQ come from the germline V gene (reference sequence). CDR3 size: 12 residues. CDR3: CASSLWGYEVFF. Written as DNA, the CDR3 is TGTGCCAGCAGCTTATGGGGTTATGAAGTTTTCTTT.

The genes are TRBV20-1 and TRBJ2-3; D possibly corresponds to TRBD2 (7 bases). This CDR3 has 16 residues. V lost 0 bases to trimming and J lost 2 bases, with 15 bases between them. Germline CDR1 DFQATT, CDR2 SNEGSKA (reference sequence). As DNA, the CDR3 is TGCAGTGCTAGAGATCTTGCGGGGGCCATCACAGATACGCAGTATTTT. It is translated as CSARDLAGAITDTQYF.

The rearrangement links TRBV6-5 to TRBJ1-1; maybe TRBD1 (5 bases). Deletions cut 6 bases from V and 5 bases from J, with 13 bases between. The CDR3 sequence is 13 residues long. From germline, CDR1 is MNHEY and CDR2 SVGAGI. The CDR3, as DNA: TGTGCCAGCAGGCCGGGGCCTAAAACTGAAGCTTTCTTT. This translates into CASRPGPKTEAFF.

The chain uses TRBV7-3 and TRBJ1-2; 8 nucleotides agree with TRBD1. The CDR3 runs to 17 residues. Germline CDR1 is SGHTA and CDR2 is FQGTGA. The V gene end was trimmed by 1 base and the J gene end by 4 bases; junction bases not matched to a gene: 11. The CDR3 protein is CASSLIRGPTSSYGYTF. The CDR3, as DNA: TGTGCCAGCAGCTTAATCAGGGGGCCCACCTCAAGCTATGGCTACACCTTC. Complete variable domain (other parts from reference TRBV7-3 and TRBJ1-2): GAGVSQTPSNKVTEKGKYVELRCDPISGHTALYWYRQSLGQGPEFLIYFQGTGAADDSGLPNDRFFAVRPEGSVSTLKIQRTERGDSAVYLCASSLIRGPTSSYGYTFGSGTRLTVV.

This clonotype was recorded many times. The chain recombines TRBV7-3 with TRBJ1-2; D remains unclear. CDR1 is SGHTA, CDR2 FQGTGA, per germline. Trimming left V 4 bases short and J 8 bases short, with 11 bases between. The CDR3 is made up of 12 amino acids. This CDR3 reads CASSSATGGYTF. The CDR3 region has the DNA TGTGCCAGCAGCTCGGCGACGGGGGGCTACACCTTC.

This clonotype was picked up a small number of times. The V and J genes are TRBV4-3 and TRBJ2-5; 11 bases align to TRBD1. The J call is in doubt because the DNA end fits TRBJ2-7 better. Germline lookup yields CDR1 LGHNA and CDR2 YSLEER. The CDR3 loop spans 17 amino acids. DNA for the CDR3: TGCGCCAGCAGCCATTTGGTCGGACAGGGGGCTAGATACGAGCAGTACTTC. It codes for CASSHLVGQGARYEQYF.

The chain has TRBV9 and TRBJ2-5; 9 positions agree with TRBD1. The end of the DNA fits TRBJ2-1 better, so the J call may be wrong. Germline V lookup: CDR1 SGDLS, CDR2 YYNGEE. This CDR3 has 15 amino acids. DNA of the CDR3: TGTGCCAGCAGCGCCTCGGGACAGGGATACAATGAGCAGTTCTTC. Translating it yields CASSASGQGYNEQFF.

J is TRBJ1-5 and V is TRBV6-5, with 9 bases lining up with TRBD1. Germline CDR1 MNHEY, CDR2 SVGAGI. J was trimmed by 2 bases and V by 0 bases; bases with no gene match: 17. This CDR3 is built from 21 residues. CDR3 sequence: CASSYSRLQGARDPGNQPQHF. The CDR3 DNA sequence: TGTGCCAGCAGTTACTCCCGACTACAGGGGGCTCGCGATCCGGGCAATCAGCCCCAGCATTTT.